These T cell receptor beta chains were read from a single sample in a study of cytomegalovirus exposure and HLA in healthy donors. Method: immunoSEQ multiplex PCR; TCRdb's copy keeps in-frame clones and lacks some. The sample consists of 130,000 or so clones, 82% of them appearing once. Source material: PBMCs. The receptors stem from a woman aged 40 to 50 in good health and CMV-seronegative. Each CDR3 is given without its conserved first and last residue. Each record gives: V gene, J gene, clone size, CDR3 protein. Some rows have no size entry. The others give once, few or many, or a class for an expanded clone.

TRBV19,TRBJ2-1,.,ASLRSGGSYNEQF
TRBV10-3,TRBJ2-7,.,AISEPTLAGDSYEQY
TRBV7-2,TRBJ1-5,.,ASSLGAGVQH
TRBV27,TRBJ1-5,.,ASSFTTGHNQPQH
TRBV11-3,TRBJ2-2,.,ASSWGLAANTGELF
TRBV28,.,.,ASSLSLGGSWSYEQY
TRBV15,TRBJ2-7,.,ATSRGGLAGGPRGREQY
TRBV18,TRBJ1-1,.,ASSPFSDRGHGKAEAF
TRBV7-9,TRBJ2-7,.,ASSLELAGAEQY
TRBV7-9,TRBJ2-1,.,ASSLVAGGPNIHNEQF
TRBV16,TRBJ2-7,.,ASSQGPGSSYEQY
TRBV7-6,TRBJ2-5,once,ASSPGYQETQY
TRBV5-1,TRBJ1-2,.,ASSLAPSYGYT
TRBV28,TRBJ1-2,.,ASSHRGRVYGYT
TRBV7-2,TRBJ1-1,.,ASRGQYTEAF
TRBV27,TRBJ2-7,.,ASHPGTSTYEQY
TRBV11-1,TRBJ1-1,.,ASRSGEGRAFTEAF
TRBV5-4,TRBJ2-7,.,ASSFLGAYEQY
TRBV30,TRBJ1-1,.,AWSVSGQIGAF
TRBV29-1,TRBJ2-1,.,SAIMDRYNEQF
TRBV11-1,TRBJ2-5,.,ASRLMGPIWKETQY
TRBV13,TRBJ2-1,once,ASSPQIWGLAGGQGYNEQF
TRBV28,TRBJ2-7,.,ASSLGQSRQY
TRBV7-2,TRBJ2-4,.,ASSLEQGGRIQY
TRBV5-5,TRBJ1-2,.,ASSEGQGYYGYT
TRBV19,TRBJ1-1,.,ASNIQGAPEAF
TRBV5-1,TRBJ2-2,.,ASSPNPQGPSNTGELF
TRBV28,TRBJ1-2,.,ASSSLLQGYGYT
TRBV5-1,TRBJ1-4,.,ASSLLSGNEKLF
TRBV10-1,TRBJ2-1,.,ASSETRATRPTYEQF
TRBV18,TRBJ1-1,.,ASSPTTLQVTDGAF
TRBV28,TRBJ2-7,.,ASGLYEQY
TRBV5-4,TRBJ1-1,.,ASSPGLKITEAF
TRBV29-1,TRBJ2-7,.,SAWTGTYEQY
TRBV10-3,TRBJ2-3,.,AISEWGGQSTDTQY
TRBV6-6,TRBJ2-7,.,ASSSQGSSYEQY
TRBV5-1,TRBJ1-5,.,ASSLDPLVGPKQPQH
TRBV28,TRBJ1-4,.,ASTLTGSNEKLF
TRBV7-9,TRBJ1-5,few,ASSLGDTDNQPQH
TRBV6-5,TRBJ1-5,once,ASSLPGHNQPQH
TRBV10-2,TRBJ1-2,.,ASSEEGDYGYT
TRBV11-2,TRBJ2-1,many,ASRRTGGSYNEQF
TRBV19,TRBJ2-5,.,ASRTGSQETQY
TRBV23-1,TRBJ1-4,.,ASSQSLETGNEKLF
TRBV19,TRBJ1-2,.,ASSSPSTGGAGGYT
TRBV2,TRBJ1-4,.,ASSGDRANEKLF
TRBV5-1,TRBJ2-7,.,ASRSGQPNYEQY
TRBV7-2,TRBJ2-5,.,ASSLASGVTQETQY
TRBV7-9,TRBJ2-3,.,ASSLVFRTSGSTDTQY
TRBV19,TRBJ2-1,.,ASSMGQGLAAEQF
TRBV4-2,TRBJ2-2,.,ASSQVSGRTGELF
TRBV7-3,TRBJ2-1,.,ASSLSAGGGGNEQF
TRBV19,TRBJ2-2,.,ASKDPLARAGELL
TRBV11-2,TRBJ2-1,.,ASLTSGSEQF
TRBV7-7,TRBJ2-5,.,ASSKGTGEVTQY
TRBV5-6,TRBJ1-2,.,ASSHGGGYGYT
TRBV7-2,TRBJ2-3,.,ASSFALAGAADTQY
TRBV19,TRBJ1-1,.,ASSTNRDTEAF
TRBV4-2,TRBJ2-2,.,ASSQDIAGQGNTGELF
TRBV6-6,TRBJ2-1,.,ASSYSASGSIYEQF